This T cell receptor (beta chain) was obtained from a study of cytotoxic CD8 clonotypes in ibrutinib-treated CLL. Study-wide background: The authors obtained response samples at a median of roughly twelve months of treatment, range 6 to 36. Mean per-sample yields comprised 255,043 productive templates and 94,082 productive rearrangements.

The germline V gene encodes CDR1 MGHRA and CDR2 YSYEKL. Trimming stripped 4 bases from V and 3 bases from J, with 12 bases between. The CDR3 loop spans 15 amino acids. Cryopreserved PBMCs were the source of approximately 2 micrograms of genomic DNA, which went to TCR beta libraries. The data were produced by immunoSEQ multiplex PCR, yet TCRdb's version contains in-frame clones alone and is incomplete. Altogether 75,000 to 90,000 clones are present, 83% being singletons, with the ten largest covering about 36%. The chain employs TRBV4-1 and TRBJ1-4; tentative D call: TRBD1 (6 bases). The source material was PBMCs, sampled after 24 months of ibrutinib treatment. The receptor's source is a human donor with chronic lymphocytic leukemia. The CDR3 nucleotides are TGCGCCAGCAGCCTCCGAGGGGGGCCTAATGAAAAACTGTTTTTT. This sequence encodes CASSLRGGPNEKLFF.